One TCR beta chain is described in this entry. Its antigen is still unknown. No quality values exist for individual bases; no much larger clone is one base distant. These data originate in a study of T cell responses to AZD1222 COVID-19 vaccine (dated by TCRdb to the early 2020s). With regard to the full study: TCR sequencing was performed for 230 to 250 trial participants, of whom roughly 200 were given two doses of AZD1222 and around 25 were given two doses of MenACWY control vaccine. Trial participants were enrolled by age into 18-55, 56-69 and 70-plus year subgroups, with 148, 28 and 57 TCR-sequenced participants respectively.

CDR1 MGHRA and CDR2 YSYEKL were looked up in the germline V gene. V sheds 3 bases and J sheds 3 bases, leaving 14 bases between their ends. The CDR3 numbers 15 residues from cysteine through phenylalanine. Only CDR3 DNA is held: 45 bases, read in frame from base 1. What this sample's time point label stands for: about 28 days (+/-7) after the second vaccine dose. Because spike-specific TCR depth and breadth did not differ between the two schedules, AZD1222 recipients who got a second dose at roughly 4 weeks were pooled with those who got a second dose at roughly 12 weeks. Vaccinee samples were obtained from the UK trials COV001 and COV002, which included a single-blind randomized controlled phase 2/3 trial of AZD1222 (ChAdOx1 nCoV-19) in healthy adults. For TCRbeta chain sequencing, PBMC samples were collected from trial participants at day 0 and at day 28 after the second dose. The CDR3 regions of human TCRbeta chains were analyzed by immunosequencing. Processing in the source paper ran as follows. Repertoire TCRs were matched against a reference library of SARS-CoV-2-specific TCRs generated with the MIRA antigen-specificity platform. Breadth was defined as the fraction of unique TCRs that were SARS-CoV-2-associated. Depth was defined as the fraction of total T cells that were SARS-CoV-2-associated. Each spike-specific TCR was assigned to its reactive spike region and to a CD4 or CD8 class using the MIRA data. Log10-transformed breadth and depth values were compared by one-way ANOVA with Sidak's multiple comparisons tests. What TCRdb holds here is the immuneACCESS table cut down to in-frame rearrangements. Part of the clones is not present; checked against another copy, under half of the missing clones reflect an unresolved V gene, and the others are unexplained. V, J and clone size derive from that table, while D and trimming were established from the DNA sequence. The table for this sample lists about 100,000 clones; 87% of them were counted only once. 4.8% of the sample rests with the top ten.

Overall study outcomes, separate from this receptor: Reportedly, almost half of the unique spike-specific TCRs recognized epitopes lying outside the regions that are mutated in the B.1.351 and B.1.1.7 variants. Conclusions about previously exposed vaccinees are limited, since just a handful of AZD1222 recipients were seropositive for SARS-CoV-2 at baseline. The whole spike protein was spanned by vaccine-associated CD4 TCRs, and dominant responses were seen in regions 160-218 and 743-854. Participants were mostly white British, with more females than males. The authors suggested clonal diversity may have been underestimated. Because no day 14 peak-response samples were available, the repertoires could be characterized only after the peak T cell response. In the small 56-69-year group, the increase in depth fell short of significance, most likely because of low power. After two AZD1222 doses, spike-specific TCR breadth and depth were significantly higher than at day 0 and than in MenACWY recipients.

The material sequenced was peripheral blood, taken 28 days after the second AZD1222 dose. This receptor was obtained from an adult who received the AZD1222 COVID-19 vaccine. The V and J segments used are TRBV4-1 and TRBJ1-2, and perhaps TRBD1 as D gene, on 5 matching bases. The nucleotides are TGCGCCAGCAGCCACGCCCAGGGAAGAGACTATGGCTACACCTTC. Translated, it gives CASSHAQGRDYGYTF.